This T cell receptor beta chain is drawn from a study of neurological immune-mediated disorders. Template-switch 5'RACE cDNA synthesis added a 10-nucleotide unique molecular identifier. Every sequencing run drew on 15-18 subjects and yielded over 200 million TCR-beta sequences. MiXCR, run by TCRdb on the 5' RACE reads, gives a single entry per CDR3 protein. The sample lists tens of thousands of distinct CDR3 sequences, roughly a tenth occurring once. Indicated time point: longitudinal time-point 1 (baseline). Points from the study as a whole: The greatest TCR clonal expansion appeared in HTLV-1-associated myelopathy and the smallest, falling below healthy controls, in multiple sclerosis.

This clonotype was picked up many times. What it binds is unknown. The sequence came from a male donor with HTLV-1-associated myelopathy (HAM/TSP). Sequencing was carried out using PBMCs.

The CDR3 bases are TGCAGTGCTAGAGGGGTTTCCGCGGGACTAGCGGGGAAACCCAACACCGGGGAGCTGTTTTTT. Translated, it gives CSARGVSAGLAGKPNTGELFF. V and J are TRBV20-1 and TRBJ2-2, with 13 positions matching TRBD2. This CDR3 region has 21 residues. V was clipped by 1 base and J by 2 bases; unmatched bases: 16. The V gene's germline CDR1 is DFQATT and CDR2 SNEGSKA (reference sequence).